This T cell receptor (beta chain) was captured by sequencing in a study of brain T cells in children with intractable seizures. Indicated time point: blood from clinic visit 5 months post-surgery; TSC patient then seizure free. The sequenced cases were selected for having the highest brain T cell transcript signatures. At least one anti-epileptic drug was given before surgery. TCRdb's table, derived via immunoSEQ multiplex PCR, lists solely in-frame clones and lacks some. The sample includes under 400,000 clones, over 90% seen only once; the top ten take 4.5% to 7%. V lost 3 bases to trimming and J lost 1 base, with 10 bases between them. The CDR3 is 15 residues long. The V gene's germline CDR1 is SGHAT and CDR2 FQNNGV.

The chain carries TRBV11-2 and TRBJ1-3; D unresolved. The sample in question was peripheral blood, obtained roughly 5 months after surgery. The TCR sequence derives from a boy under three years old with tuberous sclerosis and intractable seizures. The CDR3: CASSLTDSSGNTIYF. In DNA, the CDR3 is TGTGCCAGCAGCTTGACGGACTCATCTGGAAACACCATATATTTT.